The clone carrying this TCR beta chain occurred many times. Its antigen is not known. The data belong to a study of identical twins. General observations from the study: Conclusions came from cross-sectional statistical analysis, not from following the same donors.

MiXCR, applied by TCRdb to the 5' RACE reads, yields one record per CDR3 protein. The profile shows 550,000 to 700,000 distinct CDR3 sequences, 9.6% of them singletons. This CDR3 comprises 15 residues. V was pared by 2 bases and J by 2 bases, with 3 bases of the junction left unmatched. Germline V lookup: CDR1 MNHEY, CDR2 SVGEGT. Healthy Caucasians made up all donors. The same sample was also used in a study of yellow fever vaccine responses in identical twins.

The chain carries TRBV6-2 or TRBV6-3 and TRBJ2-1, with 7 bases aligning to TRBD1. The sequenced material came from PBMCs. The sequence was obtained from a woman aged 18-35 years in good health. In DNA form, the CDR3 reads TGTGCCAGCAGTTACGGCCAGGGGGCCTACAATGAGCAGTTCTTC. Translating gives CASSYGQGAYNEQFF.